These 30 T cell receptor beta chains originate from one sample sequenced in a study of blood T cell repertoires in COVID-19. TCRdb keeps only in-frame clones here, not all; method: immunoSEQ multiplex PCR. The data hold a few hundred thousand clones, with roughly 84% observed a single time. The sequenced sample was PBMCs or T cells enriched from blood (not recorded which). These receptors were obtained from a woman in her 50s who had been exposed to COVID-19.

The chain links TRBV5-5 to TRBJ1-5; tentatively, D is TRBD1 (6 bases). Trimming removed 0 bases at V and 2 bases at J, with 12 bases between. Germline V lookup: CDR1 SGHKS, CDR2 YYEKEE (reference sequence). This CDR3 comprises 16 residues. The CDR3 protein is CASSLVLGGGNQPQHF. Here the CDR3 DNA reads TGTGCCAGCAGCTTGGTCCTAGGGGGGGGCAATCAGCCCCAGCATTTT.

This clone has only a few counts. This chain connects TRBV19 to TRBJ2-3, with TRBD1 matching 10 bases. Germline lookup yields CDR1 LNHDA and CDR2 SQIVND (reference sequence). Losses at the gene ends were 4 bases for V and 4 bases for J; bases not matched to a gene: 8. This CDR3 comprises 16 residues. The DNA for the CDR3 is TGTGCCAGTAGTAGATCCGGGACAGGGGAAGCAGATACGCAGTATTTT. It is translated as CASSRSGTGEADTQYF.

The chain combines TRBV14 with TRBJ1-2, with 7 bases that match TRBD1. This CDR3 is 13 amino acids long. Germline V CDR1 and CDR2: SGHDN, FVKESK. V lost 5 bases and J lost 8; bases outside the gene matches: 8. The CDR3 sequence is CASSLQGQYGYTF. Written as DNA, the CDR3 is TGTGCCAGCAGCTTACAGGGGCAATACGGCTACACCTTC.

V is TRBV30 and J is TRBJ1-6; D is perhaps TRBD1 (5 bases). This CDR3 has 14 amino acids. Trimming took 7 bases from V and 8 from J, leaving 18 bases between them. Germline CDR1 reads GTSNPN; CDR2 reads SVGIG (reference sequence). Here the CDR3 reads CASQRGAGDSPLHF. DNA of the CDR3: TGTGCCTCCCAACGGGGCGCGGGGGATTCACCCCTCCACTTT.

The chain is built from TRBV6-5 and TRBJ2-1, with TRBD1 matching over 9 bases. The CDR3 covers 15 residues. Germline-derived CDR1 and CDR2 are MNHEY and SVGAGI. The J segment lost 5 bases and the V segment lost 8 bases, leaving 10 bases of the junction unmatched. DNA for the CDR3: TGTGCCAGCTCCGGGACGGGACAGGGAGACAATGAGCAGTTCTTC. Amino acids: CASSGTGQGDNEQFF.

The V gene is TRBV10-3, the J gene TRBJ1-1, with D perhaps TRBD1 (5 bases). V shed 4 bases and J shed 0 bases, with 12 bases lying between them. This CDR3 comprises 15 residues. Germline-derived CDR1 and CDR2 are ENHRY and SYGVKD. The CDR3 loop is CAISGKGGVNTEAFF. The CDR3 coding sequence is TGTGCCATCAGTGGAAAAGGAGGGGTGAACACTGAAGCTTTCTTT.

The V call is TRBV28, the J call TRBJ1-2; TRBD1 matches at 8 bases. Losses at the gene ends were 6 bases for V and 6 bases for J; bases not matched to a gene: 6. This CDR3 spans 13 amino acids. Germline lookup yields CDR1 MDHEN and CDR2 SYDVKM. CDR3 loop: CASRQTGGNGYTF. For the CDR3, the DNA is TGTGCCAGCAGACAAACAGGGGGAAATGGCTACACCTTC.

This clone showed up just a few times. The chain couples TRBV6-5 to TRBJ1-6, with 11 bases fitting TRBD1. Germline V gene sequence: CDR1 MNHEY, CDR2 SVGAGI. The CDR3 has 14 residues. After removal of 5 bases from V and 7 bases from J, the junction contained 1 base not matched to a gene. In nucleotides, the CDR3 is TGTGCCAGCAGTCGGACAGGGGGCAATTCACCCCTCCACTTT. This gives the protein CASSRTGGNSPLHF.

This rearrangement joins TRBV19 to TRBJ1-1, with a weak D call TRBD1 (6 bases). From germline, CDR1 is LNHDA and CDR2 SQIVND (reference sequence). The CDR3 length is 14 residues. V gave up 8 bases and J gave up 4 bases, with 17 bases separating them. CDR3 DNA sequence: TGTGCCAGTTTGCCGACCGAGGGGGTCACTGAAGCTTTCTTT. Its translation is CASLPTEGVTEAFF.

CDR3 coding DNA: TGTGCCAGCAGCGTAGGTAGCGATGGGAACTACGAGCAGTACTTC. Its translation is CASSVGSDGNYEQYF. The chain has TRBV9 and TRBJ2-7, with a weak D call TRBD2 (5 bases). The CDR3 extends over 15 amino acids. V was pared by 0 bases and J by 3 bases, with 13 bases between. Germline lookup yields CDR1 SGDLS and CDR2 YYNGEE.

V and J are TRBV29-1 and TRBJ1-2; no firm D call. CDR3 length: 13 amino acids. CDR1 is SQVTM and CDR2 is ANQGSEA in the germline V gene. V was trimmed by 1 base and J by 5 bases, leaving 11 bases between them. The DNA for the CDR3 is TGCAGCGTTGAAGGGCAGGTTGGTTATGGCTACACCTTC. It translates to CSVEGQVGYGYTF.

In the case of this clone: A junction end diverges from the germline sequence, so it may reflect a read error. The chain recombines TRBV6-1 with TRBJ2-7; D unclear. The CDR3 loop spans 11 amino acids. Germline CDR1 is MNHNS and CDR2 is SASEGT. CDR3 DNA: TGTGCCAGCAGTGAAGCGTTAATCCCCCAGTTC. Protein product: CASSEALIPQF.

This sequence joins TRBV6-6 and TRBJ1-2; 8 bases line up with TRBD1. The CDR3 consists of 13 residues. J gave up 5 bases and V 6 bases, and 5 bases lay outside the gene matches. Germline V lookup: CDR1 MNHNY, CDR2 SVGAGI (reference sequence). The CDR3 DNA sequence: TGTGCCAGCAGGACAGGGGTTGATTATGGCTACACCTTC. Its protein product is CASRTGVDYGYTF.

The table lists this clone with a count of one. The rearrangement joins TRBV30 to TRBJ2-1; D is undetermined. The CDR3 covers 13 residues. The V end lost 0 bases, the J end lost 5 bases, and 8 bases lay between the germline ends. The germline V gene encodes CDR1 GTSNPN and CDR2 SVGIG (reference sequence). The CDR3: CAWSVSTHNEQFF. CDR3 DNA sequence: TGTGCCTGGAGTGTATCTACTCACAATGAGCAGTTCTTC.

The V call is TRBV5-8, the J call TRBJ1-2, with D uncertain. CDR1 and CDR2 (germline): SGHTS, YDEGEE. The germline V and J ends were trimmed by 5 bases and 4 bases, with 12 bases remaining between them. This CDR3 comprises 13 residues. The CDR3 nucleotides read TGTGCCAGCAGAGACCCAAACAGCTATGGCTACACCTTC. Protein sequence: CASRDPNSYGYTF.

This rearrangement joins TRBV13 to TRBJ1-3, with a possible D match to TRBD1 (5 bases). The V gene lost 5 bases and the J gene lost 4 bases, with 21 bases spanning the gap. From germline, CDR1 is PRHDT and CDR2 FYEKMQ (reference sequence). The CDR3 sequence is 17 residues long. In DNA form, the CDR3 reads TGTGCCAGCAGCATCAGAAGACAGACCCAAAGGGGAAACACCATATATTTT. Protein: CASSIRRQTQRGNTIYF.

The CDR3 is CASSWGQGRRETQYF. CDR3 sequence (DNA): TGTGCCAGCAGCTGGGGACAGGGTCGGAGAGAGACCCAGTACTTC. The chain carries TRBV5-8 and TRBJ2-5, with 9 bases lining up with TRBD1. This CDR3 contains 15 residues. With V trimmed by 3 bases and J by 4 bases, 7 bases remained unmatched. Germline loops: CDR1 SGHTS, CDR2 YDEGEE.

In its sample, this clone was seen once. The rearrangement links TRBV24-1 to TRBJ2-3; 8 bases align to TRBD2. The J segment lost 5 bases and the V segment lost 8 bases, leaving 11 bases of the junction unmatched. The CDR3 covers 15 residues. Germline V gene data show CDR1 as KGHDR and CDR2 as SFDVKD. As DNA, the CDR3 is TGTGCCACCACTGCGGGCCCCGGGACTAGAGATACGCAGTATTTT. Amino acids: CATTAGPGTRDTQYF.

The chain links TRBV7-2 to TRBJ1-5; D is unresolved. Trimming removed 5 bases from V and 7 bases from J, with 15 bases in between. The CDR3 is 14 amino acids. The germline V gene encodes CDR1 SGHTA and CDR2 FQGNSA. This chain's CDR3 is CASSPFTGGQPQHF. CDR3 DNA: TGTGCCAGCAGCCCCTTCACGGGAGGGCAGCCCCAGCATTTT.

This clone was picked up a small number of times. The chain joins TRBV5-4 to TRBJ1-1; 8 bases are a match to TRBD1. The CDR3 is 13 amino acids. Germline CDR1 reads SGHNT; CDR2 reads YYREEE (reference sequence). V lost 4 bases and J lost 4; bases outside the gene matches: 3. CDR3 coding DNA: TGTGCCAGCAGCAGAACAGGGGGCACTGAAGCTTTCTTT. Its protein is CASSRTGGTEAFF.

This clone was seen only once. The chain combines TRBV18 with TRBJ2-1, with D possibly matching TRBD2 (5 bases). Trimming shortened V by 5 bases and J by 9 bases, and 11 bases separated the two germline ends. The CDR3 extends over 12 amino acids. The germline V gene has CDR1 KGHSH and CDR2 LQKENI. The CDR3 protein is CASSVRVGEQFF. The CDR3 DNA sequence: TGTGCCAGCTCAGTGCGGGTGGGTGAGCAGTTCTTC.

The chain joins TRBV7-6 to TRBJ1-2; 7 bases line up with TRBD1. After removal of 5 bases from V and 7 bases from J, the junction contained 13 bases not matched to a gene. This CDR3 contains 15 residues. Germline values: CDR1 SGHVS, CDR2 FNYEAQ. The CDR3 DNA reads as TGTGCCAGCAGCCCTCGTTTGACAGGGCGAGGTGGCTACACCTTC. Protein sequence: CASSPRLTGRGGYTF.

The V and J genes are TRBV7-2 and TRBJ1-6; TRBD1 is a possible D gene (5 bases). Trimming cost V 2 bases and J 10 bases, with 15 bases left between them. The CDR3 is 15 residues long. Germline lookup yields CDR1 SGHTA and CDR2 FQGNSA. CDR3 nucleotide sequence: TGTGCCAGCAGCTTATTGGGCCAGGGCGGATCACCCCTCCACTTT. Protein sequence: CASSLLGQGGSPLHF.

This chain uses TRBV3-1 (or the pseudogene TRBV3-2) with TRBJ2-3; 10 bases fit TRBD2. The CDR3 extends over 15 amino acids. The germline CDR1 and CDR2 sequences are LGHDT and YNNKEL (reference sequence). The junction had 4 bases not matched to a gene; V was cut back by 6 bases and J by 1 base. DNA of the CDR3: TGTGCCAGCAGGTCCCTAGCGGGGGGCACAGATACGCAGTATTTT. Its protein is CASRSLAGGTDTQYF.

V gene TRBV20-1 combines with J gene TRBJ1-1; TRBD1 is a possible D gene (5 bases). The CDR3 loop spans 11 amino acids. The V gene lost 5 bases and the J gene lost 7 bases, with 11 bases spanning the gap. The germline CDR1 and CDR2 sequences are DFQATT and SNEGSKA (reference sequence). The CDR3 sequence: CSAPPGYEAFF. As DNA, the CDR3 is TGCAGTGCTCCCCCAGGGTATGAAGCTTTCTTT.

This chain connects TRBV5-4 to TRBJ2-1; tentative D call: TRBD2 (5 bases). CDR1 and CDR2 (germline): SGHNT, YYREEE (reference sequence). CDR3 length: 13 residues. The V end was cut by 7 bases, the J end by 2 bases, with 10 bases between. The CDR3 DNA follows: TGTGCCAGCGGTAGCGTGGCCTACAATGAGCAGTTCTTC. Amino acid sequence: CASGSVAYNEQFF.

The chain combines TRBV11-2 with TRBJ2-3; TRBD2 agrees at 14 bases. Germline V gene lookup returns CDR1 SGHAT and CDR2 FQNNGV. J gave up 6 bases and V 5 bases, and 7 bases lay outside the gene matches. There are 16 residues in the CDR3. CDR3: CASSAGLAGAWDTQYF. The CDR3 nucleotides read TGTGCCAGCAGCGCGGGACTAGCGGGGGCCTGGGATACGCAGTATTTT. Drawing the rest from reference TRBV11-2 and TRBJ2-3, the complete variable domain is EAGVAQSPRYKIIEKRQSVAFWCNPISGHATLYWYQQILGQGPKLLIQFQNNGVVDDSQLPKDRFSAERLKGVDSTLKIQPAKLEDSAVYLCASSAGLAGAWDTQYFGPGTRLTVL.

The chain couples TRBV11-3 to TRBJ2-2; 9 bases map to TRBD1. The CDR3 is made up of 16 amino acids. Germline CDR1 is SGHNT and CDR2 is YENEEA. Trimming at V came to 2 bases and at J to 4 bases, leaving 5 bases not matched to a gene. The CDR3 loop is CASSLRMTGGTGELFF. The CDR3 nucleotides are TGTGCCAGCAGCTTAAGAATGACAGGGGGCACCGGGGAGCTGTTTTTT.

J is TRBJ2-3 and V is TRBV5-6; the D is unclear. Germline V gene lookup returns CDR1 SGHDT and CDR2 YYEEEE. V was shortened by 0 bases and J by 2 bases, with 4 bases between the two germline ends. The CDR3 spans 13 residues. This CDR3 reads CASSLAHTDTQYF. CDR3 DNA: TGTGCCAGCAGCTTGGCCCACACAGATACGCAGTATTTT. The full variable domain, its missing parts supplied by reference TRBV5-6 and TRBJ2-3, is DAGVTQSPTHLIKTRGQQVTLRCSPKSGHDTVSWYQQALGQGPQFIFQYYEEEERQRGNFPDRFSGHQFPNYSSELNVNALLLGDSALYLCASSLAHTDTQYFGPGTRLTVL.

The gene calls are TRBV19 and TRBJ1-5; TRBD1 matches at 7 bases. V was clipped by 4 bases and J by 1 base; unmatched bases: 13. The CDR3 spans 18 residues. From germline, CDR1 is LNHDA and CDR2 SQIVND (reference sequence). CDR3 sequence: CASSTKGGRGQSNQPQHF. DNA for the CDR3: TGTGCCAGTAGTACTAAAGGGGGACGGGGACAGAGCAATCAGCCCCAGCATTTT.